This note documents a single TCR beta chain sequence. This clonotype was observed at least ten times. No antigen is known for it. Base-call qualities are not available, and no considerably larger clone is one nucleotide away. These data come from a study of breast tumors, draining lymph nodes, adjacent tissues listed by TCRdb under 2016. For context, the study as a whole: In breast cancer patients, the study compared the TCR beta repertoires of tumor, adjacent nontumor tissue and axillary lymph nodes. In human breast cancer, the study set out to assess how tumor, surrounding tissue and draining lymph node repertoires relate to one another and whether T cells might be exchanged between them.

Study-level results and caveats: Rather than being directly demonstrated, the conclusion that tumor T cells originate in lymph nodes was presented as consistent with a hypothesis. The data were judged consistent with most tumor T cells deriving from the lymph node and then expanding within tumor tissue. T-cell repertoire diversity in tumors was found to be lower than in lymph nodes but higher than in nontumor tissue, and preferential V and J gene usage was observed. Tumor and nontumor tissue repertoires were significantly more similar in luminal-like than in basal-like breast cancer.

Lymph node samples came from the axillary draining lymph nodes of breast cancer patients. For sequencing, an Illumina HiSeq 2000 was employed. Multiplex PCR amplification was used to generate the TCR beta chain libraries. The amplified TCR beta chain products were analyzed by high-throughput sequencing. The public sequencing data were trimmed at Q25 with fastp and processed into clonotypes with MiXCR by TCRdb, which kept only in-frame beta chains. Entries that share a CDR3 protein sequence are merged under the most common genes and DNA. This sample lists around 170,000 distinct CDR3 sequences; about 30% were detected once. The ten largest clones take up 3.5% to 4.5% of the sample. The clonotype comes from a female donor with breast cancer. Some clones in this sample may be carry-over from other donors' samples. Input material: axillary lymph node tissue.

The CDR3 reads CASSLLMGQIYEQYF. The nucleotides read TGTGCCAGCAGCCTCCTCATGGGACAGATATACGAGCAGTACTTC. The receptor chain draws on TRBV11-2 and TRBJ2-7, with TRBD1 identical over 7 junction bases. Based on the germline V gene, the CDR1 and CDR2 sequences are SGHAT and FQNNGV. Compared with germline, V lacks 5 bases and J lacks 4 bases; bases without a gene match: 11. From the cysteine through the phenylalanine, the CDR3 covers 15 amino acids. Just the 45-base CDR3 DNA is kept, in frame starting at base 1.